The next 7 T cell receptor beta chains were all read from a single sample in a study of T cell responses to AZD1222 COVID-19 vaccine. Assay: immunoSEQ multiplex PCR; the TCRdb copy retains only in-frame clones and omits some. Among some 140,000 clones listed, over 90% were seen once. Sequences were derived from peripheral blood, sampled on day 0 of AZD1222 vaccination. Source of these receptors: an adult in good health.

V usage is TRBV5-1 and J usage is TRBJ2-3; weak D call: TRBD1 (6 bases). In germline, CDR1 is SGHRS, CDR2 YFSETQ. V was shortened by 4 bases and J by 0 bases, with 15 bases between the two germline ends. CDR3 size: 16 residues. CDR3: CASSTIGGPSTDTQYF. The CDR3 region has the DNA TGCGCCAGCAGCACCATTGGGGGCCCTAGCACAGATACGCAGTATTTT.

The chain uses TRBV6-5 and TRBJ2-2; possibly TRBD2 for D (6 bases). This CDR3 region has 15 residues. CDR1 and CDR2 (germline): MNHEY, SVGAGI. V gave up 4 bases and J gave up 2 bases, with 11 bases separating them. In DNA, the CDR3 is TGTGCCAGCAGTTCAACCGGGACTAACACCGGGGAGCTGTTTTTT. It translates to CASSSTGTNTGELFF.

This clone was seen once. V is TRBV6-6 and J is TRBJ1-6; D is unresolved. Germline V gives CDR1 MNHNY, CDR2 SVGAGI (reference sequence). This CDR3 spans 13 amino acids. Trimming removed 3 bases at V and 10 bases at J, with 10 bases between. For the CDR3, the DNA is TGTGCCAGCAGTTATGGGGAGGGCTCACCCCTCCACTTT. This gives the protein CASSYGEGSPLHF.

This clone was observed a handful of times. The chain recombines TRBV21-1 with TRBJ1-1; the table calls TRBD1, which could not be checked here. TRBV21-1 represents a pseudogene. The CDR3 contains 16 residues. The CDR3 region is CASSKVCRRLNTEAFF. CDR3 DNA sequence: TGTGCCAGCAGCAAAGTCTGCAGGCGCCTGAACACTGAAGCTTTCTTT.

The V call is TRBV9, the J call TRBJ2-5, with 11 bases identical to TRBD1. V lost 4 bases, J lost 5 bases, and 10 bases stayed unmatched. Germline-derived CDR1 and CDR2 are SGDLS and YYNGEE. The CDR3 loop spans 16 amino acids. Here the CDR3 reads CASSPSGQGDWETQYF. The CDR3 bases are TGTGCCAGCAGCCCCTCGGGACAGGGGGATTGGGAGACCCAGTACTTC.

The gene calls are TRBV15 and TRBJ1-6, with 7 bases aligning to TRBD1. Trimming removed 1 base from V and 7 bases from J; junction bases left unmatched: 7. Germline CDR1 and CDR2: LNHNV and YYDKDF (reference sequence). The CDR3 runs to 16 residues. The CDR3 nucleotides read TGTGCCACCAGCAGAGCTCGTGACAGGGCCAATTCACCCCTCCACTTT. This codes for CATSRARDRANSPLHF.

The chain recombines TRBV18 with TRBJ2-5; D gene unclear. The germline gives CDR1 KGHSH, CDR2 LQKENI. The V end lost 6 bases, the J end lost 5 bases, and 10 bases lay between the germline ends. The CDR3 sequence is 12 residues long. The CDR3 reads CASSSAAETQYF. CDR3 DNA: TGTGCCAGCTCGTCCGCAGCGGAGACCCAGTACTTC.